This paragraph covers one TCR beta chain sequence. Antigen: not known. The sample originates from a study of cytomegalovirus exposure and HLA in healthy donors. About the research overall: A later analysis reported the approximately 120 validation repertoires used the same platform as the 550 to 700 first-cohort repertoires.

TCRdb's copy holds only in-frame clones and misses some; the assay was immunoSEQ multiplex PCR. The repertoire holds tens of thousands of clones, about 92% seen once, with 0.55% to 0.75% in the top ten. This CDR3 has 13 amino acids. V lost 7 bases and J lost 2, with 11 bases in between. Germline CDR1 and CDR2: MNHNY and SVGAGI (reference sequence). Notes on the study in general: Confirmation was obtained in vitro that three CMV-associated chains are specific for CMV antigens. TCR beta chains numbering more than 150 were designated cytomegalovirus-associated.

The chain employs TRBV6-6 and TRBJ2-5, with unresolved D. The sequence came from a man between 18 and 29 years old in good health and CMV-seronegative. Sequenced material: PBMCs. CDR3 in amino acids: CASKYKRQETQYF. CDR3 nucleotide sequence: TGTGCCAGCAAATACAAGCGACAAGAGACCCAGTACTTC.